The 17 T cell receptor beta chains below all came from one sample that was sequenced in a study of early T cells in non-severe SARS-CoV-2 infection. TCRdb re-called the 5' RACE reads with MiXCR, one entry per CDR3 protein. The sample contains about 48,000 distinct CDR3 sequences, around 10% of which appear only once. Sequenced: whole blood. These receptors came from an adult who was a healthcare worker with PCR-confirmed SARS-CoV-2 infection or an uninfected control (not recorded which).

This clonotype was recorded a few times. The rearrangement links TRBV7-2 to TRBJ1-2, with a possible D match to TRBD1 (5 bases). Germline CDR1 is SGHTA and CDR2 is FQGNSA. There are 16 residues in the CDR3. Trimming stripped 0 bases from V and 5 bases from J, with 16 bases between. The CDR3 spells CASSLAGRAKEYGYTF. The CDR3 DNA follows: TGTGCCAGCAGCTTAGCGGGCAGGGCTAAGGAATATGGCTACACCTTC.

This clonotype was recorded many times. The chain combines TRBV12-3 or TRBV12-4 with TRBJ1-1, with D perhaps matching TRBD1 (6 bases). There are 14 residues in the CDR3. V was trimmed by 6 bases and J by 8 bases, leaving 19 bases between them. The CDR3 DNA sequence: TGTGCCAGCAGCCCCTTGACAGGTCCTTCGGAAGCTTTCTTT. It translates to CASSPLTGPSEAFF.

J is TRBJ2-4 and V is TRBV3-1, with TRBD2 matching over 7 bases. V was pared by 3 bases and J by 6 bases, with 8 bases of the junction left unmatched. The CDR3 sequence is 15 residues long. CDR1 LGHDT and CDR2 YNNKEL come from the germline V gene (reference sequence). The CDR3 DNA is TGTGCCAGCAGCCAGAATAGCGGGTTCGGAAACATTCAGTACTTC. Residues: CASSQNSGFGNIQYF.

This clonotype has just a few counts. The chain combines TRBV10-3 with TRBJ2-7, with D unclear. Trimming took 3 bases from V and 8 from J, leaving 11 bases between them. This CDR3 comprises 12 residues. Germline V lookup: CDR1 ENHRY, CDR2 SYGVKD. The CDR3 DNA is TGTGCCATCAGTGACCGTACATGGAAGCAGTACTTC. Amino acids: CAISDRTWKQYF.

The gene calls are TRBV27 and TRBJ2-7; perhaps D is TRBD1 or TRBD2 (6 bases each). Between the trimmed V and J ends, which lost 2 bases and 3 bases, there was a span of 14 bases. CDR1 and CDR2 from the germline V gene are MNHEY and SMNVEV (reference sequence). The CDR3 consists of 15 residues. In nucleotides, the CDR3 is TGTGCCAGCAGTTTAGTAGGGGGGCGCCGCTACGAGCAGTACTTC. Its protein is CASSLVGGRRYEQYF.

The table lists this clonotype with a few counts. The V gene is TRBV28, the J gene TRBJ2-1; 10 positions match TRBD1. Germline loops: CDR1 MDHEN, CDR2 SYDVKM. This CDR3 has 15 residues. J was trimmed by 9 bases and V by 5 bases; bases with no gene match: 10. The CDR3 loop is CASSAPGQGKVEQFF. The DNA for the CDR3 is TGTGCCAGCAGTGCCCCGGGACAGGGGAAGGTTGAGCAGTTCTTC. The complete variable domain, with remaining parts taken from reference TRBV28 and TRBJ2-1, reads DVKVTQSSRYLVKRTGEKVFLECVQDMDHENMFWYRQDPGLGLRLIYFSYDVKMKEKGDIPEGYSVSREKKERFSLILESASTNQTSMYLCASSAPGQGKVEQFFGPGTRLTVL.

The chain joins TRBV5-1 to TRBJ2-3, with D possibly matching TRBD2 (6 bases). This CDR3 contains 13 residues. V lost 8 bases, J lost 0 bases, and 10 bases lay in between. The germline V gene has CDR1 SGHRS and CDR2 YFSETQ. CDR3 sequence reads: CASGSGSTDTQYF. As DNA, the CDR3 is TGCGCCAGTGGTAGCGGCAGCACAGATACGCAGTATTTT. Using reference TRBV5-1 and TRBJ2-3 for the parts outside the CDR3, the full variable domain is KAGVTQTPRYLIKTRGQQVTLSCSPISGHRSVSWYQQTPGQGLQFLFEYFSETQRNKGNFPGRFSGRQFSNSRSEMNVSTLELGDSALYLCASGSGSTDTQYFGPGTRLTVL.

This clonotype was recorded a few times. CDR3 in amino acids: CASSYFGGAGQPQHF. The CDR3 DNA reads TGTGCCAGCAGTTACTTTGGTGGGGCAGGGCAGCCCCAGCATTTT. The chain couples TRBV6-5 to TRBJ1-5; D might be TRBD1 (5 bases). The CDR3 is made up of 15 amino acids. V was trimmed by 1 base and J by 7 bases, leaving 14 bases between them. Looked up from germline, CDR1 is MNHEY and CDR2 is SVGAGI.

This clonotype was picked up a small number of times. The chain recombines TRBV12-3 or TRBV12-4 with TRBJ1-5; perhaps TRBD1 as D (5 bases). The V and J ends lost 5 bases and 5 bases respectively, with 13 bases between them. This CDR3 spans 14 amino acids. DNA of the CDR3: TGTGCCAGCAGTCAGGGTCTCCAACATCAGCCCCAGCATTTT. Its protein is CASSQGLQHQPQHF.

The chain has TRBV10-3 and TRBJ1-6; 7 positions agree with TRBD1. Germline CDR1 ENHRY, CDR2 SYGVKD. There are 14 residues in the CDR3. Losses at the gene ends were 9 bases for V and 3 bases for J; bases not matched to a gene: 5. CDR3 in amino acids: CAMRTGGYNSPLHF. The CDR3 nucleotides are TGTGCCATGCGGACAGGCGGCTATAATTCACCCCTCCACTTT.

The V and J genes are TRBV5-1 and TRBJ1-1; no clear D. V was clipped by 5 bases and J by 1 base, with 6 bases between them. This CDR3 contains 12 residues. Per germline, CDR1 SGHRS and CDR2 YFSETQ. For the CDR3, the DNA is TGCGCCAGCAGGAGGGAGAACACTGAAGCTTTCTTT. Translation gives CASRRENTEAFF.

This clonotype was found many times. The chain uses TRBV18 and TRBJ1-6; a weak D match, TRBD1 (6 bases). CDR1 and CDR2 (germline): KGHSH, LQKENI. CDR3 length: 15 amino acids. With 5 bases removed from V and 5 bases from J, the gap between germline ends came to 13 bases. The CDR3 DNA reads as TGTGCCAGCTCATCCTTCGCAGGGGATAATTCACCCCTCCACTTT. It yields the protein CASSSFAGDNSPLHF.

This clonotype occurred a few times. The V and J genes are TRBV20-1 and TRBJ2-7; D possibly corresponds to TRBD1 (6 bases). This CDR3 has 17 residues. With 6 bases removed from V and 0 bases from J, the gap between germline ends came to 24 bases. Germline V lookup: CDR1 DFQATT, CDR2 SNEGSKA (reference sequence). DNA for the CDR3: TGCAGTGCCAGTTCCTCCTTTTGGGGGCGTAGCTCCTACGAGCAGTACTTC. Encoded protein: CSASSSFWGRSSYEQYF.

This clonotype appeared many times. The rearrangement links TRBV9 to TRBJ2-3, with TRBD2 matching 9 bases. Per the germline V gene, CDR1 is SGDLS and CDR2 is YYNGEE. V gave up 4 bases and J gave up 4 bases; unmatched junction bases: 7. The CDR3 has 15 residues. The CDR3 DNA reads TGTGCCAGCAGCAATAGCGGGAGAGGGGCAGATACGCAGTATTTT. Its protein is CASSNSGRGADTQYF.

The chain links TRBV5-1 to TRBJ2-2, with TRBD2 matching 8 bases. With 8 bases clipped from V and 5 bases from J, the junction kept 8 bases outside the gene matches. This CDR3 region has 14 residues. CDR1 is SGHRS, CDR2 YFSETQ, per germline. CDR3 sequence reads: CASLSGTRTGELFF. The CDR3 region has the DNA TGCGCCAGTTTATCCGGGACTAGGACCGGGGAGCTGTTTTTT.

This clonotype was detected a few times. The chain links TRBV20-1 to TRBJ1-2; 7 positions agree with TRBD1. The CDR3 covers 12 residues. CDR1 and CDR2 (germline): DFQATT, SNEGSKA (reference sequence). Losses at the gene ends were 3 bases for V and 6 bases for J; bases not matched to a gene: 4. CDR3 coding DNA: TGCAGTGCTAGGAAGGGGGCGGATGGCTACACCTTC. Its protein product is CSARKGADGYTF.

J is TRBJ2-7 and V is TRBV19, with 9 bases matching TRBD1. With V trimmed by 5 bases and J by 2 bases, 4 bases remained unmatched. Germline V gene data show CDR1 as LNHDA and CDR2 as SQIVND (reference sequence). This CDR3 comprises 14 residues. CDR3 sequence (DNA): TGTGCCAGTAGTCCGGACAGGGGCCCCTACGAGCAGTACTTC. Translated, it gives CASSPDRGPYEQYF.